The 15 T cell receptor beta chains presented below share a single source sample, sequenced in a study of spatial heterogeneity in lung cancer. TCRdb reprocessed the 5' RACE reads via MiXCR and lists one record per CDR3 protein. This sample carries 10,000 to 15,000 distinct CDR3 sequences, approximately 6.2% of them seen once, and the ten largest clones take about 9.4%. Time point specified: sample taken at primary tumor resection. Sequencing covered unsorted whole RNA taken from tumor, nontumor lung or frozen PBMC. The source material was normal lung tissue next to the tumor, sampled at surgery. The receptors originated from a male donor with early-stage non-small cell lung cancer.

This clonotype is medium-sized within its sample. The chain carries TRBV20-1 and TRBJ2-5; D might be TRBD2 (6 bases). The CDR3 is 14 amino acids. Trimming cost V 1 base and J 1 base, with 10 bases left between them. Germline V CDR1 and CDR2: DFQATT, SNEGSKA (reference sequence). CDR3 bases: TGCAGTGCTAGAGTCGGGAGTGGCCAAGAGACCCAGTACTTC. This sequence encodes CSARVGSGQETQYF.

This clonotype came up many times. The chain uses TRBV27 and TRBJ2-7; 7 nucleotides line up with TRBD2. The CDR3 loop spans 14 amino acids. Per germline, CDR1 MNHEY and CDR2 SMNVEV (reference sequence). V dropped 3 bases and J dropped 4; count of bases not matched to a gene: 6. CDR3 amino acids: CASSFNGGGYEQYF. CDR3 bases: TGTGCCAGCAGTTTTAATGGGGGGGGATACGAGCAGTACTTC.

The chain is built from TRBV12-3 or TRBV12-4 and TRBJ2-6; 11 bases map to TRBD1. The CDR3 runs to 17 residues. With V trimmed by 3 bases and J by 3 bases, 4 bases remained unmatched. The CDR3 reads CASSFGQGALGANVLTF. The CDR3 bases are TGTGCCAGCAGTTTCGGACAGGGGGCGCTTGGGGCCAACGTCCTGACTTTC.

This clonotype was seen more than once but under ten times. V gene TRBV11-3 combines with J gene TRBJ2-5; 7 nucleotides agree with TRBD1. J lost 0 bases, V lost 5 bases, and 15 bases had no gene match. There are 18 residues in the CDR3. Germline V CDR1 and CDR2: SGHNT, YENEEA. The DNA for the CDR3 is TGTGCCAGCAGCCTATACGCTGGAGCCGGGACAGACCAAGAGACCCAGTACTTC. Translated, it gives CASSLYAGAGTDQETQYF. Variable domain in full (rest from reference TRBV11-3 and TRBJ2-5): EAGVVQSPRYKIIEKKQPVAFWCNPISGHNTLYWYLQNLGQGPELLIRYENEEAVDDSQLPKDRFSAERLKGVDSTLKIQPAELGDSAVYLCASSLYAGAGTDQETQYFGPGTRLLVL.

This clonotype has ten or more counts. This sequence joins TRBV5-1 and TRBJ1-1, with D maybe TRBD1 (5 bases). CDR3 length: 15 residues. The V gene lost 6 bases and the J gene lost 3 bases, with 18 bases spanning the gap. Germline V gene data show CDR1 as SGHRS and CDR2 as YFSETQ. Here the CDR3 reads CASIPGGSGHTEAFF. The CDR3 DNA is TGCGCCAGCATCCCGGGGGGGAGCGGCCACACTGAAGCTTTCTTT.

By sample share, this clonotype is medium-sized. The rearrangement uses TRBV6-2 or TRBV6-3 and TRBJ1-6; the D is unclear. From germline, CDR1 is MNHEY and CDR2 SVGEGT. Trimming shortened V by 7 bases and J by 9 bases, and 10 bases separated the two germline ends. The CDR3 is 12 residues long. In DNA, the CDR3 is TGTGCCAGCACCAAGCTCAGTTCACCCCTCCACTTT. Protein product: CASTKLSSPLHF.

The gene calls are TRBV7-2 and TRBJ1-2, with TRBD1 matching 7 bases. Per germline, CDR1 SGHTA and CDR2 FQGNSA. Losses at the gene ends were 5 bases for V and 5 bases for J; bases not matched to a gene: 11. The CDR3 runs to 15 residues. In DNA form, the CDR3 reads TGTGCCAGCAGCCAGAGGGGACAGAGTTTTTATGGCTACACCTTC. Residues: CASSQRGQSFYGYTF.

This clonotype is categorized as medium-sized. V gene TRBV12-3 or TRBV12-4 combines with J gene TRBJ2-3; the D gene is possibly TRBD1 (6 bases). V lost 0 bases, J lost 5 bases, and 12 bases lay in between. CDR3 length equals 15 residues. This CDR3 is CASSLAGAGQDTQYF. For the CDR3, the DNA is TGTGCCAGCAGTTTAGCGGGGGCGGGTCAAGATACGCAGTATTTT.

This clonotype showed up many times. The CDR3 is CAWSGGATGVNTEAFF. The CDR3 nucleotides are TGTGCCTGGAGCGGTGGGGCTACAGGGGTGAACACTGAAGCTTTCTTT. The chain recombines TRBV30 with TRBJ1-1, with 7 positions matching TRBD1. The CDR3 consists of 16 residues. V lost 3 bases, J lost 0 bases, and 10 bases stayed unmatched. Germline loops: CDR1 GTSNPN, CDR2 SVGIG (reference sequence).

This clonotype has more than one count but fewer than ten. The chain carries TRBV7-9 and TRBJ2-7; D is undetermined. This CDR3 spans 11 amino acids. V lost 1 base and J 5 bases, leaving 3 bases between the germline ends. CDR1 SEHNR and CDR2 FQNEAQ come from the germline V gene (reference sequence). CDR3 residues: CASSLDHEQYF. CDR3 nucleotide sequence: TGTGCCAGCAGCTTAGACCACGAGCAGTACTTC.

Within the sample, this clonotype is medium-sized. Here the CDR3 reads CASSENNNNQPQHF. The DNA of the CDR3 is TGTGCCAGCAGTGAAAATAACAATAATCAGCCCCAGCATTTT. The chain links TRBV6-1 to TRBJ1-5, with D unclear. Deletions cut 2 bases from V and 4 bases from J, with 9 bases between. CDR1 is MNHNS and CDR2 is SASEGT in the germline V gene. The CDR3 consists of 14 residues.

This clonotype was observed at least ten times. The chain uses TRBV4-1 and TRBJ2-2; 8 bases line up with TRBD2. The J segment lost 5 bases and the V segment lost 0 bases, leaving 5 bases of the junction unmatched. The CDR3 is 16 residues long. Germline CDR1 MGHRA, CDR2 YSYEKL. The CDR3 protein is CASSQDQAGETGELFF. In DNA, the CDR3 is TGCGCCAGCAGCCAAGACCAAGCGGGAGAAACCGGGGAGCTGTTTTTT.

This clonotype has just a few counts. The chain employs TRBV6-6 and TRBJ2-4, with 8 bases that match TRBD2. The CDR3 covers 18 residues. Germline lookup yields CDR1 MNHNY and CDR2 SVGAGI (reference sequence). V was clipped by 7 bases and J by 0 bases; unmatched bases: 14. CDR3 sequence reads: CASTQTTSATLAKNIQYF. The CDR3 DNA sequence: TGTGCCAGCACCCAAACGACTAGCGCCACGCTAGCCAAAAACATTCAGTACTTC.

CDR3: CASSRKRNSGSTYEQYF. The CDR3 nucleotides are TGTGCCAGCAGCAGGAAAAGGAACTCAGGGTCTACTTACGAGCAGTACTTC. The V gene is TRBV21-1, the J gene TRBJ2-7; the table's D call TRBD1 went unverified against the DNA. TRBV21-1 is a known pseudogene. The CDR3 runs 17 residues.

This clonotype was found many times. This chain joins TRBV10-2 and TRBJ2-7; D is perhaps TRBD2 (5 bases). Per the germline V gene, CDR1 is WSHSY and CDR2 is SAAADI. The CDR3 loop spans 11 amino acids. V was shortened by 6 bases and J by 6 bases, with 9 bases between the two germline ends. The CDR3 nucleotides read TGCGCCAGCAGATCGGGGTTCGAGCAGTACTTC. Residues: CASRSGFEQYF.